These T cell receptor beta chains were read from a single sample in a study of T cell repertoires in ileal Crohn's disease. Method: immunoSEQ multiplex PCR; TCRdb's copy keeps in-frame clones and lacks some. The profile shows more than 4,500 clones, approximately 82% of them singletons. The material sequenced was ileal tissue. These receptors were obtained from an adult with Crohn's disease. The CDR3 runs from the conserved cysteine through the conserved F or W. D genes are given only for firm matches. The listing skips clone size in some rows; elsewhere it reads once, few, many or a size class.

TRBJ2-5 | TRBV19 | . | . | CASSPFGRGMGETQYF | TGTGCCAGTAGTCCCTTTGGGCGGGGCATGGGGGAGACCCAGTACTTC
TRBJ1-2 | TRBV30 | . | . | CALAVNYGYTF | TGTGCCTTGGCAGTAAACTATGGCTACACCTTC
TRBJ1-2 | TRBV6-1 | . | . | CASSEAGGRGYTF | TGTGCCAGCAGTGAAGCGGGGGGGAGAGGCTACACCTTC
TRBJ1-1 | TRBV30 | . | few | CAWSVMGGSTEAFF | TGTGCCTGGAGTGTAATGGGGGGGAGCACTGAAGCTTTCTTT
TRBJ1-3 | TRBV6-1 | . | . | CASSEAWSSGNTIYF | TGTGCCAGCAGTGAAGCATGGAGCTCTGGAAACACCATATATTTT
TRBJ2-3 | TRBV9 | . | . | CASSGQTLTDTQYF | TGTGCCAGCAGCGGACAGACCCTCACAGATACGCAGTATTTT
TRBJ2-1 | TRBV29-1 | . | . | CSVGSRGTYNEQFF | TGCAGCGTTGGTAGCCGAGGGACCTACAATGAGCAGTTCTTC
TRBJ2-6 | TRBV2 | TRBD2 | . | CASNRGAGANVLTF | TGTGCCAGCAATCGGGGGGCTGGGGCCAACGTCCTGACTTTC
TRBJ2-3 | TRBV7-8 | . | . | CASSATGLATDTQYF | TGTGCCAGCAGCGCGACGGGACTCGCCACAGATACGCAGTATTTT
TRBJ2-7 | TRBV18 | . | . | CASSPGHGYEQYF | TGTGCCAGCTCACCGGGACACGGATACGAGCAGTACTTC
TRBJ1-2 | TRBV18 | . | once | CASSPTGLNYGYTF | TGTGCCAGCTCACCAACAGGGCTTAACTATGGCTACACCTTC
TRBJ2-7 | TRBV5-1 | TRBD1 | . | CASSFSTGVTYEQYF | TGCGCCAGCAGTTTCTCGACAGGGGTAACCTACGAGCAGTACTTC
TRBJ2-2 | TRBV11-2 | . | once | CASSPPTGIYTGELFF | TGTGCCAGCAGCCCACCGACAGGCATTTACACCGGGGAGCTGTTTTTT
TRBJ1-3 | TRBV7-9 | . | few | CASSPRYPYPGNTIYF | TGTGCCAGCAGCCCCCGTTACCCCTACCCAGGAAACACCATATATTTT
TRBJ1-1 | TRBV2 | . | . | CASSDSPGAFF | TGTGCCAGCAGTGATAGCCCGGGGGCTTTCTTT
TRBJ2-5 | TRBV18 | . | . | CASSPPGGETQYF | TGTGCCAGCTCACCACCGGGGGGAGAGACCCAGTACTTC
TRBJ2-1 | TRBV2 | TRBD2 | few | CASSRLAGYNEQFF | TGTGCCAGCAGTAGACTAGCGGGATACAATGAGCAGTTCTTC
TRBJ2-3 | TRBV2 | . | . | CASSVGGTDTQYF | TGTGCCAGCAGTGTAGGCGGAACAGATACGCAGTATTTT
TRBJ2-7 | TRBV27 | TRBD1 | . | CASSLTGTYEQYF | TGTGCCAGCAGTTTGACAGGGACCTACGAGCAGTACTTC
TRBJ2-1 | TRBV7-6 | TRBD1 | . | CASSLEDRAGDEQFF | TGTGCCAGCAGCTTAGAGGACAGGGCAGGCGATGAGCAGTTCTTC
TRBJ1-2 | TRBV7-9 | . | . | CASSFSSHGYTF | TGTGCCAGCAGCTTTAGTTCCCATGGCTACACCTTC
TRBJ1-6 | TRBV18 | . | once | CASSRDSLGDSPLHF | TGTGCCAGCTCACGCGACAGCTTAGGGGATTCACCCCTCCACTTT
TRBJ1-2 | TRBV27 | TRBD1 | . | CASSFRTGGKENYGYTF | TGTGCCAGCAGTTTCCGGACAGGGGGCAAGGAAAACTATGGCTACACCTTC
TRBJ1-1 | TRBV18 | . | few | CASSPARANTEAFF | TGTGCCAGCTCACCCGCTCGAGCGAACACTGAAGCTTTCTTT
TRBJ1-1 | TRBV4-1 | TRBD1 | . | CASSQDIDRGTEAFF | TGCGCCAGCAGCCAAGATATCGACAGGGGCACTGAAGCTTTCTTT
TRBJ1-3 | TRBV7-8 | TRBD1 | . | CASSLVGTYRGPGNTIYF | TGTGCCAGCAGCTTAGTAGGGACCTACAGGGGGCCTGGAAACACCATATATTTT
TRBJ2-3 | TRBV28 | . | . | CASSPGDGRPDTQYF | TGTGCCAGCAGTCCGGGGGACGGGCGTCCAGATACGCAGTATTTT
TRBJ2-1 | TRBV10-3 | . | . | CAISGMAGTNNEQFF | TGTGCCATCAGTGGGATGGCAGGGACAAACAATGAGCAGTTCTTC
TRBJ2-2 | TRBV12-5 | TRBD1 | . | CASGLGQGIRSGELFF | TGTGCTAGTGGTTTGGGACAGGGTATCCGATCGGGGGAGCTGTTTTTT
TRBJ1-6 | TRBV7-2 | TRBD1 | . | CASSHRGQTYNSPLHF | TGTGCCAGCAGCCACAGGGGGCAGACCTATAATTCACCCCTCCACTTT
TRBJ2-3 | TRBV18 | . | few | CASSLTTTDTQYF | TGTGCCAGCTCACTGACTACCACAGATACGCAGTATTTT
TRBJ2-1 | TRBV27 | TRBD2 | . | CASSPPGLAGSNEQFF | TGTGCCAGCAGTCCACCGGGACTAGCGGGGTCAAATGAGCAGTTCTTC
TRBJ2-3 | TRBV7-2 | TRBD1 | . | CASSYDRDTDTQYF | TGTGCCAGCAGCTATGACAGGGACACAGATACGCAGTATTTT
TRBJ1-4 | TRBV21-1 | . | . | CASSRERKGQVDEKLFF | TGTGCCAGCAGCAGGGAGAGGAAGGGACAAGTGGATGAAAAACTGTTTTTT
TRBJ1-2 | TRBV15 | TRBD1 | . | CATSRGRQGLDGYTF | TGTGCCACCAGCAGAGGCCGACAGGGGTTGGATGGCTACACCTTC
TRBJ2-3 | TRBV14 | . | . | CASSQGDSSTDTQYF | TGTGCCAGCAGCCAAGGGGACTCTAGCACAGATACGCAGTATTTT
TRBJ1-4 | TRBV6-6 | . | . | CASRTRQENEKLFF | TGTGCCAGCCGTACAAGACAGGAAAATGAAAAACTGTTTTTT
TRBJ2-7 | TRBV5-4 | . | . | CASSLSPSVVYEQYF | TGTGCCAGCAGCTTGTCCCCTAGCGTGGTATACGAGCAGTACTTC
TRBJ1-2 | TRBV28 | TRBD1 | once | CASSMPGTGFYGYTF | TGTGCCAGCAGTATGCCCGGGACAGGGTTCTATGGCTACACCTTC
TRBJ2-7 | TRBV18 | . | . | CASSPGVRGNPKQYF | TGTGCCAGCTCACCGGGGGTCAGGGGCAACCCTAAGCAGTACTTC
TRBJ1-2 | TRBV29-1 | TRBD1 | . | CSAQGQDYGHTF | TGCAGCGCACAGGGACAGGATTATGGCCACACCTTC
TRBJ2-1 | TRBV25-1 | TRBD2 | . | CASSSLSGLAGINEQFF | TGTGCCAGCAGTTCGCTTTCCGGACTAGCGGGTATCAATGAGCAGTTCTTC
TRBJ1-2 | TRBV6-4 | TRBD1 | . | CASMGQGGGYTF | TGTGCCAGCATGGGACAGGGTGGTGGCTACACCTTC
TRBJ1-1 | TRBV6-5 | TRBD1 | . | CASNPGGIREAFF | TGTGCCAGCAATCCAGGGGGAATTAGGGAGGCTTTCTTT
TRBJ1-5 | TRBV18 | TRBD1 | . | CASSPRSTGGGNQPQHF | TGTGCCAGCTCACCTCGGTCGACAGGGGGTGGCAATCAGCCCCAGCATTTT
TRBJ1-5 | TRBV28 | . | . | CASTLLQGNQPQHF | TGTGCCAGCACCCTTCTCCAGGGGAATCAGCCCCAGCATTTT
TRBJ1-2 | TRBV5-1 | . | . | CASSFGTYRKDYGYTF | TGCGCCAGCAGCTTCGGTACTTATAGAAAAGACTATGGCTACACCTTC
TRBJ2-2 | TRBV5-1 | . | . | CASSLATGHSTGELFF | TGCGCCAGCAGCTTGGCCACAGGCCATAGCACCGGGGAGCTGTTTTTT
TRBJ1-5 | TRBV5-8 | . | few | CASSLGSHSNQPQHF | TGTGCCAGCAGCTTGGGCAGTCATAGCAATCAGCCCCAGCATTTT
TRBJ2-1 | TRBV5-1 | TRBD2 | . | CASRTGPGLAGFGEQFF | TGCGCCAGCAGGACAGGGCCGGGACTAGCGGGGTTCGGTGAGCAGTTCTTC
TRBJ1-5 | TRBV7-9 | . | . | CASSLGAGDSNQPQHF | TGTGCCAGCAGCTTAGGGGCAGGTGATAGCAATCAGCCCCAGCATTTT
TRBJ1-2 | TRBV19 | . | . | CASSIWGLNYGYTF | TGTGCCAGTAGTATTTGGGGGCTTAACTATGGCTACACCTTC
TRBJ1-1 | TRBV5-4 | TRBD1 | . | CASSTRTGRRTEAFF | TGTGCCAGCAGCACACGGACAGGGCGAAGGACTGAAGCTTTCTTT
TRBJ2-7 | TRBV5-1 | TRBD2 | . | CASSKERLARGGYEQYF | TGCGCCAGCAGCAAGGAAAGACTAGCCCGAGGCGGCTACGAGCAGTACTTC